One sample yielded the 15 T cell receptor beta chains listed below, sequenced in a study of T cell changes during pregnancy in multiple sclerosis. The repertoire was sequenced with immunoSEQ multiplex PCR; TCRdb's copy has only in-frame clones and lacks some. The sample has 90,000 to 95,000 clones, approximately 90% seen once; the top ten hold approximately 0.97%. This specimen consisted of peripheral blood, obtained before pregnancy. These receptors were taken from a female donor with multiple sclerosis, enrolled in a pregnancy study.

The chain uses TRBV11-2 and TRBJ2-3; 7 positions agree with TRBD2. The V segment lost 6 bases and the J segment 0 bases; nucleotides outside the gene matches: 6. Per germline, CDR1 SGHAT and CDR2 FQNNGV. CDR3 length equals 15 residues. The CDR3 nucleotides are TGTGCCAGCAGAATAGCGGGCGGGAGCACAGATACGCAGTATTTT. Translation: CASRIAGGSTDTQYF. Full variable domain (missing parts from reference TRBV11-2 and TRBJ2-3): EAGVAQSPRYKIIEKRQSVAFWCNPISGHATLYWYQQILGQGPKLLIQFQNNGVVDDSQLPKDRFSAERLKGVDSTLKIQPAKLEDSAVYLCASRIAGGSTDTQYFGPGTRLTVL.

J is TRBJ1-5 and V is TRBV27; weak D call: TRBD1 (5 bases). The V and J ends lost 2 bases and 3 bases respectively, with 8 bases between them. This CDR3 has 14 amino acids. The germline gives CDR1 MNHEY, CDR2 SMNVEV (reference sequence). The CDR3 bases are TGTGCCAGCAGTTTAGGGGGGGACAATCAGCCCCAGCATTTT. As protein: CASSLGGDNQPQHF.

The V call is TRBV2, the J call TRBJ1-3; TRBD1 agrees at 7 bases. The V segment lost 5 bases and the J segment 4 bases; nucleotides outside the gene matches: 8. CDR1 is SNHLY and CDR2 is FYNNEI in the germline V gene. The CDR3 loop spans 15 amino acids. CDR3 region: CASSTDRAGGNTIYF. CDR3 sequence (DNA): TGTGCCAGCAGTACCGACAGGGCGGGGGGAAACACCATATATTTT.

The CDR3 bases are TGTGCCAGCCAGCCCGAGGGACTATTCACTGAAGCTTTCTTT. As protein: CASQPEGLFTEAFF. The chain carries TRBV2 and TRBJ1-1; perhaps TRBD1 as D (5 bases). The CDR3 loop spans 14 amino acids. The germline V gene encodes CDR1 SNHLY and CDR2 FYNNEI. V shed 8 bases and J shed 4 bases, with 17 bases lying between them.

The CDR3 sequence: CASSWGRTGNYGYTF. Here the CDR3 DNA reads TGCGCCAGCAGCTGGGGCCGGACAGGGAACTATGGCTACACCTTC. The chain has TRBV5-1 and TRBJ1-2, with 8 bases identical to TRBD1. V dropped 3 bases and J dropped 2; count of bases not matched to a gene: 6. Looked up from germline, CDR1 is SGHRS and CDR2 is YFSETQ. The CDR3 sequence is 15 residues long. The whole variable domain, filled in from reference TRBV5-1 and TRBJ1-2, reads KAGVTQTPRYLIKTRGQQVTLSCSPISGHRSVSWYQQTPGQGLQFLFEYFSETQRNKGNFPGRFSGRQFSNSRSEMNVSTLELGDSALYLCASSWGRTGNYGYTFGSGTRLTVV.

The CDR3 sequence: CASSGTATNYGYTF. The CDR3 DNA is TGTGCCAGCAGTGGGACAGCTACTAACTATGGCTACACCTTC. The chain has TRBV27 and TRBJ1-2, with 7 bases identical to TRBD1. Germline-derived CDR1 and CDR2 are MNHEY and SMNVEV (reference sequence). V gave up 5 bases and J gave up 0 bases; unmatched junction bases: 3. This CDR3 is 14 amino acids long.

This chain connects TRBV7-3 to TRBJ1-1, with 9 bases identical to TRBD1. The CDR3 is 11 residues long. Germline CDR1 reads SGHTA; CDR2 reads FQGTGA. Unmatched junction bases numbered 3, after V lost 5 bases and J lost 11 bases. The CDR3 reads CASSEGQGAFF. The CDR3, as DNA: TGTGCCAGCAGCGAAGGACAGGGGGCTTTCTTT.

The rearrangement joins TRBV2 to TRBJ2-3; weak D call: TRBD2 (5 bases). This CDR3 has 13 residues. The germline V gene has CDR1 SNHLY and CDR2 FYNNEI. The V and J ends lost 7 bases and 6 bases respectively, with 14 bases between them. The CDR3 spells CASNIFRRDTQYF. The CDR3 DNA follows: TGTGCCAGCAACATATTTCGGAGGGATACGCAGTATTTT.

The chain couples TRBV19 to TRBJ1-4; 8 nucleotides agree with TRBD1. Per the germline V gene, CDR1 is LNHDA and CDR2 is SQIVND (reference sequence). The junction had 9 bases not matched to a gene; V was cut back by 4 bases and J by 5 bases. The CDR3 runs to 16 residues. DNA of the CDR3: TGTGCCAGTAGTAGCGACCAGGGGGCGCGGAATGAAAAACTGTTTTTT. Amino acids: CASSSDQGARNEKLFF.

This rearrangement joins TRBV5-1 to TRBJ2-5; 7 nucleotides align to TRBD2. CDR3 length: 12 amino acids. The V gene end was trimmed by 6 bases and the J gene end by 5 bases; junction bases not matched to a gene: 4. Germline loops: CDR1 SGHRS, CDR2 YFSETQ. The CDR3 here is CASTQGGETQYF. CDR3 nucleotides: TGCGCCAGCACTCAGGGAGGGGAGACCCAGTACTTC.

This sequence joins TRBV6-4 and TRBJ2-1; 7 bases match TRBD2. The V gene's germline CDR1 is MRHNA and CDR2 SNTAGT. This CDR3 region has 20 residues. Trimming removed 2 bases from V and 5 bases from J; junction bases left unmatched: 21. CDR3 region: CASSDLLLGLGWRGHNEQFF. In DNA form, the CDR3 reads TGTGCCAGCAGTGACCTATTACTTGGACTAGGGTGGAGGGGTCACAATGAGCAGTTCTTC.

In its sample, this clone was seen once. The chain combines TRBV28 with TRBJ2-7; D perhaps matches TRBD2 (7 bases). CDR1 MDHEN and CDR2 SYDVKM come from the germline V gene. This CDR3 region has 13 residues. Trimming cost V 11 bases and J 2 bases, with 16 bases left between them. The CDR3 DNA follows: TGTGCCGGGGGGGGGCAGCATCCCTACGAGCAGTACTTC. It is translated as CAGGGQHPYEQYF. The full variable domain, with the rest looked up from reference TRBV28 and TRBJ2-7, is DVKVTQSSRYLVKRTGEKVFLECVQDMDHENMFWYRQDPGLGLRLIYFSYDVKMKEKGDIPEGYSVSREKKERFSLILESASTNQTSMYLCAGGGQHPYEQYFGPGTRLTVT.

Regarding this clone: Different DNA sequences within this sample yield the same CDR3. V usage is TRBV4-2 and J usage is TRBJ2-7; 7 bases map to TRBD2. Germline trimming cut 1 base from V and 3 bases from J; bases unmatched to any gene: 6. This CDR3 contains 15 residues. Germline CDR1 LGHNA, CDR2 YNFKEQ. The CDR3 DNA follows: TGTGCCAGCAGCCAAGGTCCCAGCGGGGACTACGAGCAGTACTTC. It translates to CASSQGPSGDYEQYF.

The J gene is TRBJ1-2, the V gene TRBV13; no definite D call. Germline V gene lookup returns CDR1 PRHDT and CDR2 FYEKMQ (reference sequence). The length of the CDR3 is 13 residues. V dropped 5 bases and J dropped 0 bases, with 7 bases sitting between them. The chain's CDR3 is CASSVTANYGYTF. CDR3 DNA: TGTGCCAGCAGCGTCACAGCTAACTATGGCTACACCTTC.

The chain has TRBV2 and TRBJ2-3; TRBD2 might be the D (7 bases). The V and J ends lost 7 bases and 1 base respectively, with 15 bases between them. Germline loops: CDR1 SNHLY, CDR2 FYNNEI. This CDR3 is built from 15 residues. CDR3 DNA sequence: TGTGCCAGCACCGAGGGGGGGTTAGGCACAGATACGCAGTATTTT. Translating it yields CASTEGGLGTDTQYF.